This T cell receptor (beta chain) came from a study of identical twins. Findings and caveats of the study: The study found that models underestimated out-of-frame TCR alpha sharing in monozygotic twins.

For this clonotype: Its antigen is as yet unknown.

Through template switching, a universal primer site was introduced, and the cDNA contained unique molecular identifiers. TCRdb analysed the 5' RACE reads with MiXCR anew, one entry per CDR3 protein. The data show some 500,000 distinct CDR3 sequences, with 22% seen just once and approximately 0.95% held by the top ten. This sample also appeared in a second study, on T cells expressing NK-cell markers.

The receptor was isolated from a woman under 30 in good health. Sequenced input: CD4+ T cells sorted from blood.

The CDR3 is CASSYLLSSEPAKNIQYF. The CDR3 region has the DNA TGTGCCAGCAGTTACCTACTCTCCAGCGAGCCAGCCAAAAACATTCAGTACTTC. The V and J genes are TRBV6-5 and TRBJ2-4; D unresolved. Per germline, CDR1 MNHEY and CDR2 SVGAGI. The CDR3 is 18 residues long. V lost 2 bases and J lost 0, with 17 bases in between.